This paragraph covers one T cell receptor (beta chain) sequence. Its antigen is currently not known. One base away there is no much larger clone; base qualities are not given. The cohort comprised hundreds of healthy bone marrow donors. All cohort members were sampled while nominally healthy, although unrecorded immune exposures were likely present. The donor was CMV seropositive and was included in the group of 289 seropositive cohort members. Every donor gave a peripheral blood sample, and the peripheral blood mononuclear cells from that sample were used for TCR beta sequencing. The Qiagen DNeasy Blood Extraction Kit was used to extract genomic DNA from the blood cell samples. This sample is part of a study of cytomegalovirus exposure and HLA in healthy donors (dated by TCRdb to about 2017). For the study in its entirety: In an earlier analysis of roughly 590 of the donors, around 290 Gb of sequence data and 100 million or so unique TCR beta sequences from about 179 million T cells were reported. In a later analysis, previously published TCR beta repertoires from roughly 710 donors were re-analyzed and high-resolution HLA genotyping was added so that TCR occurrence patterns could be studied. Across under 500 genotyped donors of the cohort, an average of about 240,000 unique TCR beta nucleotide sequences per donor were sequenced, and about a sixth of those sequences were non-productive. An earlier analysis of 500 to 650 of the donors applied high-throughput TCR beta sequencing to assess whether each TCR beta V gene segment acted as functional or pseudogenic. Donor age, sex, ethnicity and CMV serostatus were collected together with the repertoire data. The study combined high-throughput TCR immunosequencing, statistical association of individual TCRs with disease status, and machine learning to predict cytomegalovirus infection status. Approximately 330 gigabases of sequencing data and 70 million to 100 million unique TCR sequences made up an early release that covered several hundred HLA-typed donors. The aim of the study was to test whether cataloging public T cell receptors could identify signatures of past pathogen exposure. Roughly 5 DR-DQ haplotypes were handled as single units for association and clustering, since linkage in the cohort was strong. Along with the roughly 700-subject first cohort, a separate validation cohort of around 120 different subjects was used. A later genetic analysis used genome-wide SNP genotypes for about 55% of the 666 donors, treating that subset as a discovery cohort. All discovery cohort repertoires had been generated using a single sequencing platform. Rather than drawing on any new phenotypic data, the later analysis identified candidate immune exposures from TCR beta sequences and the way those sequences occurred across donors. The genetic ancestry cluster associated with self-reported Caucasian donors included 81% of the roughly 400 genotyped donors. The number of donors typed differed by locus, with roughly 629-640 for A, B, C, DRB1 and DQB1, about 500 for DQA1, nearly 610 for DPA1, and some 440 for DPB1. The study profiled the T cell repertoires of hundreds of subjects by immunosequencing and related them to cytomegalovirus serostatus. Class I and class II HLA loci were covered by the typing at four-digit resolution. Findings and caveats that apply to the study as a whole: This cohort had only TCR beta chains sequenced, and the lack of alpha or paired-chain data limited which features could be detected. A group of highly shared sequence variants was considered likely to be a technical artifact of the sequencing pipeline. According to a later analysis, parvovirus B19, influenza, CMV and Epstein-Barr virus appeared linked to several top co-occurrence clusters. V-gene and J-gene trimming of TCR beta chains was associated with a missense DCLRE1C variant in a later genetic analysis, and the association was replicated in an independent cohort. Correlated functional status among segregating V segments might reflect linkage disequilibrium, but an unknown experimental factor could not be ruled out. Strong co-occurrence of HLA alleles, especially DR and DQ, made assigning TCR associations to individual alleles difficult. In an earlier analysis of 587 of the donors, most TCR beta V segments appeared in productive rearrangements about 90% or about 30% of the time, broadly matching IMGT annotations. According to a later analysis, TCR association rates differed among HLA loci, with DRB1 alleles showing the most associated TCRs and HLA-C alleles showing the fewest. Some 15 rarely observed V segments, including chromosome 9 orphons, were excluded from the earlier analysis of 550 to 700 of the donors because counts were too low. Three of the identified cytomegalovirus-associated TCR beta chains were confirmed in vitro to be specific for cytomegalovirus antigens. For the cohort, immune exposure information was limited to CMV serostatus. The presence/absence analyses assumed that sequencing depth was roughly uniform across donors, and that assumption may not be true. In a later analysis, HLA-associated TCR beta chains showed more clonal expansion and lower generation probabilities than non-associated chains that were equally common. A further reported finding was that TCR beta sequences accurately predicted the HLA-A and HLA-B alleles for most subjects in the first cohort. In both the original and validation cohorts, the classifier was reported to diagnose cytomegalovirus status with high specificity and sensitivity. Because HLA typing was missing for some donors at each locus, association tests included only the typed subset. According to a later genetic analysis, donors in an Asian-associated ancestry cluster had fewer N-insertions in productive TCRs than the approximately 630-donor mean. In a later analysis, 15,000 to 20,000 TCR beta sequences were associated with specific HLA alleles at a false discovery rate of 0.05. Most CMV-associated TCR beta chains appeared to be HLA-restricted in a later analysis, and the HLA associations seemed to be driven largely by CMV exposure. The study gave a list of 150 to 200 TCR beta chains associated with cytomegalovirus. It was suggested by the authors that the approach could potentially be generalized to other disease states and immunological phenotypes. Most TCR sequences were seen in very few donors, while some public TCRs were found in many individuals.

The library was made by the immunoSEQ multiplex PCR assay. For the multiplex PCR, a mixture combining 60 forward primers for TCR Vbeta segments and 13 reverse primers for TCR Jbeta segments was used. The CDR3 region of rearranged TCR beta genes was amplified from genomic DNA by a multiplex PCR assay. The Illumina HiSeq System was used to sequence the amplified TCR beta libraries as 87-base-pair reads. As for the authors' bioinformatics: In a later analysis, some 80 million unique TCR beta chains were counted across the 666 repertoires, and roughly 10 million of these chains were shared by at least two donors. Raw reads were error-corrected and collapsed into unique sequences with a nearest-neighbor algorithm that merged closely related sequences to remove PCR and sequencing errors. To assign V, D and J gene segments, CDR3 sequences were aligned to IMGT reference sequences. Each retained sequence needed at least a six-nucleotide match to both a V gene segment and a J gene segment. Rearrangements were classified as productive when the CDR3 lacked stop codons and remained in frame with V and J, and all other rearrangements were classified as non-productive. Following IMGT convention, CDR3 was defined as the stretch from the second conserved V-encoded cysteine up to the conserved J-encoded phenylalanine. The earlier analysis of roughly 590 of the donors excluded sequences that lacked an unambiguous match to a single V gene segment. An earlier analysis of several hundred of the donors classified V segments as functional when productive rearrangements were above 56.7% and as segregating when the standard deviation between donors was above 5%. A statistical classification framework was built to diagnose cytomegalovirus status from the catalog of TCR beta chain sequences. In a later analysis, V and J genes were assigned by comparing TCR nucleotide sequences against IMGT/GENE-DB human TR gene sequences. In a later analysis, CDR3 sequences and most-parsimonious VDJ recombination scenarios were assigned using the TCRdist pipeline. In a later analysis, each TCR beta chain was defined by its CDR3 amino acid sequence together with its V-gene family, and reads without a unique V-gene family were excluded. A later analysis removed 500 to 600 highly shared, low-generation-probability nucleotide sequences to deal with suspected cross-contamination and a sequencing artifact. For each public chain, a later analysis derived a clonal expansion index from normalized ranks of inferred template counts within each repertoire. Generation probabilities in a later analysis came from a VDJ recombination model fitted to out-of-frame rearrangements, and those results were checked against IGoR. In a later analysis, TCR-TCR, TCR-HLA and TCR-CMV co-occurrence was scored with hypergeometric tests, and a repertoire-size bias correction was applied to TCR pairs. A later analysis estimated false discovery rates by permuting HLA or CMV assignments 20 times. In a later analysis, co-occurring TCRs were grouped with DBSCAN, and TCRdist sequence similarity was added when clustering was performed within HLA-allele-positive subsets. For co-occurrence clustering, repertoires with fewer than 30,000 or more than 120,000 public chains were excluded, along with roughly 5 repertoires with anomalous nucleotide sharing. In its TCRdb copy, this immuneACCESS table keeps in-frame sequences only and misses some clones. Where compared with another copy, unresolved V genes explain less than half of these, and the others have no known cause. The DNA was the basis for D and trimming; V, J and clone size are from that table. The sample table shows approximately 150,000 clones, and roughly two thirds are seen once. The biggest ten clones account for around 3% of the sample.

The clonotype originates from a woman in her thirties or forties in good health and CMV-seropositive. The material sequenced was PBMCs.

The nucleotide sequence is TGTGCCAGCAGCTTGCAGCGGGGGCGTACCTACGAGCAGTACTTC. It is translated as CASSLQRGRTYEQYF. The chain uses TRBV7-2 and TRBJ2-7, with TRBD2 identical over 8 junction bases. V is cut back by 3 bases and J by 2 bases, with 6 bases in the junction unmatched. For CDR1 and CDR2, the germline V gene lists SGHTA and FQGNSA. The CDR3 measures 15 amino acids from cysteine to phenylalanine. Just the 45-base CDR3 DNA is kept, in frame starting at base 1.